These 20 T cell receptor beta chains were sequenced from one sample in a study of blood T cell repertoires in COVID-19. Data came from immunoSEQ multiplex PCR; TCRdb stores just in-frame clones and leaves some out. The repertoire holds under 200,000 clones, with around 90% as singletons. Material for sequencing was PBMCs or T cells enriched from blood (not recorded which). The source of these receptors is a woman aged 18-29 years who had recovered from COVID-19.

In this sample, this clone turned up once. V usage is TRBV10-2 and J usage is TRBJ1-5; D might be TRBD1 (5 bases). Germline CDR1 is WSHSY and CDR2 is SAAADI. Trimming took 8 bases from V and 1 from J, leaving 12 bases between them. The CDR3 consists of 14 residues. The CDR3 DNA follows: TGCGCCAGCGGACTCGGGGGGAGCAATCAGCCCCAGCATTTT. Its protein is CASGLGGSNQPQHF.

The V call is TRBV5-1, the J call TRBJ2-5; the match to TRBD1 covers 7 bases. The J segment lost 5 bases and the V segment lost 3 bases, leaving 10 bases of the junction unmatched. Germline CDR1 SGHRS, CDR2 YFSETQ. The CDR3 totals 15 residues. The CDR3 reads CASSSPIDRVETQYF. In DNA form, the CDR3 reads TGCGCCAGCAGCTCCCCCATTGACAGGGTGGAGACCCAGTACTTC.

The rearrangement joins TRBV7-9 to TRBJ1-4, with a weak D call TRBD1 (5 bases). Germline V gene data show CDR1 as SEHNR and CDR2 as FQNEAQ (reference sequence). The CDR3 consists of 14 residues. Trimming cost V 5 bases and J 5 bases, with 12 bases left between them. The CDR3 bases are TGTGCCAGCAGCAGCCAGGGAGGGAATGAAAAACTGTTTTTT. This codes for CASSSQGGNEKLFF.

The J gene is TRBJ2-7, the V gene TRBV5-4, with 8 bases fitting TRBD1. Germline CDR1 and CDR2: SGHNT and YYREEE (reference sequence). J gave up 0 bases and V 3 bases, and 8 bases lay outside the gene matches. The CDR3 covers 16 residues. The CDR3: CASSSSRDRSSYEQYF. CDR3 sequence (DNA): TGTGCCAGCAGCTCCTCGCGGGACAGGAGCTCCTACGAGCAGTACTTC.

The J gene is TRBJ2-7, the V gene TRBV2; 7 bases agree with TRBD2. The CDR3 extends over 15 amino acids. J lost 5 bases, V lost 4 bases, and 11 bases had no gene match. Germline values: CDR1 SNHLY, CDR2 FYNNEI. This CDR3 reads CASSVPSGGVDEQYF. DNA for the CDR3: TGTGCCAGCAGTGTTCCTTCGGGGGGAGTCGACGAGCAGTACTTC.

This sequence joins TRBV6-5 and TRBJ2-7; maybe TRBD2 (6 bases). CDR3 length: 14 residues. Trimming took off 4 bases at V and 2 bases at J, with 12 bases between the two ends. In germline, CDR1 is MNHEY, CDR2 SVGAGI. This CDR3 is CASSSPGVPYEQYF. CDR3 DNA sequence: TGTGCCAGCAGTTCCCCGGGGGTTCCCTACGAGCAGTACTTC.

V gene TRBV15 combines with J gene TRBJ2-7; 7 bases are shared with TRBD1. The V and J ends lost 5 bases and 1 base, in that order; junction bases with no gene match: 8. The CDR3 sequence is 15 residues long. Germline lookup yields CDR1 LNHNV and CDR2 YYDKDF (reference sequence). Here the CDR3 reads CATSGPGQFSYEQYF. CDR3 DNA: TGTGCCACCAGCGGTCCGGGACAGTTTTCCTACGAGCAGTACTTC.

This clone was recorded once. The rearrangement joins TRBV24-1 to TRBJ2-3; 12 nucleotides align to TRBD1. J was trimmed by 6 bases and V by 0 bases; bases with no gene match: 3. Per the germline V gene, CDR1 is KGHDR and CDR2 is SFDVKD. The CDR3 runs 16 residues. In DNA form, the CDR3 reads TGTGCCACCAGTGATTTGGGGGACAGGGGGCGGGATACGCAGTATTTT. It encodes CATSDLGDRGRDTQYF.

The rearrangement links TRBV7-2 to TRBJ1-2; no clear D gene. V was pared by 5 bases and J by 2 bases, with 18 bases between. Germline V gives CDR1 SGHTA, CDR2 FQGNSA. This CDR3 region has 16 residues. Here the CDR3 reads CASSDYPRSLNYGYTF. The DNA of the CDR3 is TGTGCCAGCAGCGACTACCCTCGGTCTTTAAACTATGGCTACACCTTC.

The CDR3, as DNA: TGTGCCAGCAGCGACCGGGACAACCACAATGAGCAGTTCTTC. This sequence encodes CASSDRDNHNEQFF. The chain couples TRBV11-3 to TRBJ2-1, with a tentative D call TRBD1 (6 bases). The CDR3 is 14 residues long. Trimming left V 5 bases short and J 5 bases short, with 13 bases between. Germline V gene data show CDR1 as SGHNT and CDR2 as YENEEA.

This clone came up a few times. The rearrangement uses TRBV4-1 and TRBJ2-1; D unclear. The V end lost 2 bases, the J end lost 1 base, and 12 bases lay between the germline ends. The V gene's germline CDR1 is MGHRA and CDR2 YSYEKL. This CDR3 contains 16 residues. CDR3 coding DNA: TGCGCCAGCAGCCAACTAGATATCACGTCCTACAATGAGCAGTTCTTC. The encoded protein is CASSQLDITSYNEQFF.

The rearrangement uses TRBV6-5 and TRBJ1-1; D gene unclear. Per germline, CDR1 MNHEY and CDR2 SVGAGI. V lost 2 bases and J 7 bases, leaving 11 bases between the germline ends. CDR3 length equals 13 residues. The CDR3 spells CASSYTNTGEAFF. The CDR3, as DNA: TGTGCCAGCAGTTACACCAACACGGGTGAAGCTTTCTTT.

The chain recombines TRBV7-6 with TRBJ2-7; D may be TRBD1 (8 bases). Germline V gene sequence: CDR1 SGHVS, CDR2 FNYEAQ. The CDR3 has 18 residues. V shed 5 bases and J shed 5 bases, with 28 bases lying between them. Here the CDR3 DNA reads TGTGCCAGCAGCCCGGTGACCACAACAGGGGGGGCTAGCCACGAGCAGTACTTC. Translating it yields CASSPVTTTGGASHEQYF.

The chain uses TRBV14 and TRBJ1-4; D is possibly TRBD1 (6 bases). Germline CDR1 and CDR2: SGHDN and FVKESK. Trimming cost V 6 bases and J 4 bases, with 18 bases left between them. The CDR3 extends over 16 amino acids. CDR3 in DNA: TGTGCCAGCAGTAACAGGGTCGGTGCTGGTAATGAAAAACTGTTTTTT. Translating it yields CASSNRVGAGNEKLFF.

The chain joins TRBV5-1 to TRBJ2-2, with D tentatively TRBD1 (6 bases). This CDR3 region has 15 residues. Germline V gene data show CDR1 as SGHRS and CDR2 as YFSETQ. Trimming removed 0 bases from V and 3 bases from J, with 9 bases in between. The chain's CDR3 is CASSLVGGDTGELFF. For the CDR3, the DNA is TGCGCCAGCAGCTTGGTAGGGGGAGACACCGGGGAGCTGTTTTTT.

V and J are TRBV12-3 or TRBV12-4 and TRBJ2-7; D is uncertain. This CDR3 comprises 12 residues. Trimming shortened V by 6 bases and J by 0 bases, and 6 bases separated the two germline ends. This chain's CDR3 is CASSPGSYEQYF. DNA for the CDR3: TGTGCCAGCAGCCCAGGCTCCTACGAGCAGTACTTC.

V gene TRBV2 combines with J gene TRBJ1-1, with TRBD1 matching 7 bases. The CDR3 consists of 13 residues. The V gene's germline CDR1 is SNHLY and CDR2 FYNNEI. After removal of 6 bases from V and 7 bases from J, the junction contained 8 bases not matched to a gene. DNA for the CDR3: TGTGCCAGCAGCCGGGACAGTCGAAGTGAAGCTTTCTTT. Its translation: CASSRDSRSEAFF.

This chain connects TRBV7-2 to TRBJ1-3; TRBD1 might be the D (6 bases). Trimming stripped 0 bases from V and 3 bases from J, with 9 bases between. The CDR3 loop spans 15 amino acids. The germline CDR1 and CDR2 sequences are SGHTA and FQGNSA. The CDR3 DNA reads as TGTGCCAGCAGCTTAGCGGGGGGGCTTGGAAACACCATATATTTT. It specifies CASSLAGGLGNTIYF.

The gene calls are TRBV19 and TRBJ1-1; tentatively, D is TRBD1 (6 bases). V was trimmed by 6 bases and J by 0 bases, leaving 14 bases between them. The CDR3 is 15 residues long. CDR1 and CDR2 from the germline V gene are LNHDA and SQIVND (reference sequence). The CDR3 protein is CASRDSTLMNTEAFF. The CDR3 coding sequence is TGTGCCAGTAGGGACAGTACACTAATGAACACTGAAGCTTTCTTT.

The rearrangement uses TRBV7-3 and TRBJ2-6, with D hard to call. The V end lost 1 base, the J end lost 1 base, and 5 bases lay between the germline ends. This CDR3 is built from 15 residues. Germline V gene sequence: CDR1 SGHTA, CDR2 FQGTGA. CDR3 sequence (DNA): TGTGCCAGCAGCTTAAGTCCGTCTGGGGCCAACGTCCTGACTTTC. Protein product: CASSLSPSGANVLTF.